Following are 16 T cell receptor beta chains from one sample sequenced in a study of blood T cell repertoires in COVID-19. TCRdb keeps only in-frame clones here, not all; method: immunoSEQ multiplex PCR. The table shows about 230,000 clones, with about 83% occurring only once. Sequenced: peripheral blood. All receptors come from a woman in her thirties with COVID-19, enrolled during active disease.

This clone has ten or more counts. J is TRBJ1-4 and V is TRBV5-1; the match to TRBD1 covers 8 bases. V lost 0 bases, J lost 7 bases, and 8 bases stayed unmatched. Germline V gives CDR1 SGHRS, CDR2 YFSETQ. The CDR3 contains 16 residues. The CDR3 loop reads CASSLEQGAVGEKLFF. The CDR3 nucleotides are TGCGCCAGCAGCTTGGAGCAGGGGGCGGTTGGTGAAAAACTGTTTTTT. Complete variable domain (other parts from reference TRBV5-1 and TRBJ1-4): KAGVTQTPRYLIKTRGQQVTLSCSPISGHRSVSWYQQTPGQGLQFLFEYFSETQRNKGNFPGRFSGRQFSNSRSEMNVSTLELGDSALYLCASSLEQGAVGEKLFFGSGTQLSVL.

V is TRBV6-5 and J is TRBJ2-1, with 9 bases lining up with TRBD2. Germline CDR1 is MNHEY and CDR2 is SVGAGI. The CDR3 is 15 residues long. V lost 2 bases and J lost 5; bases outside the gene matches: 4. CDR3 nucleotides: TGTGCCAGCAGTTACCGGGCGGGGGGGAACAATGAGCAGTTCTTC. This codes for CASSYRAGGNNEQFF.

V is TRBV9 and J is TRBJ1-3, with 7 bases lining up with TRBD1. Germline V gene data show CDR1 as SGDLS and CDR2 as YYNGEE. After removal of 4 bases from V and 2 bases from J, the junction contained 6 bases not matched to a gene. This CDR3 has 15 amino acids. For the CDR3, the DNA is TGTGCCAGCAGCCCGCGGGACAGACCTGGAAACACCATATATTTT. It codes for CASSPRDRPGNTIYF.

The V gene is TRBV19, the J gene TRBJ1-1; a possible D gene is TRBD1 (6 bases). This CDR3 is 15 amino acids long. The ends were cut back, 8 bases at V and 4 bases at J, with 20 bases in the middle. CDR1 is LNHDA and CDR2 is SQIVND in the germline V gene (reference sequence). CDR3: CASGTSGVFSTEAFF. CDR3 sequence (DNA): TGTGCCAGTGGAACCTCAGGGGTATTCAGCACTGAAGCTTTCTTT.

This clone was found a few times. The genes are TRBV30 and TRBJ2-7; D is possibly TRBD1 (5 bases). Germline V gene sequence: CDR1 GTSNPN, CDR2 SVGIG (reference sequence). The V end was cut by 2 bases, the J end by 4 bases, with 12 bases between. The CDR3 contains 13 residues. The CDR3 nucleotides are TGTGCCTGGAGTAGGGGCAGGACATACGAGCAGTACTTC. It is translated as CAWSRGRTYEQYF. Variable domain in full (rest from reference TRBV30 and TRBJ2-7): SQTIHQWPATLVQPVGSPLSLECTVEGTSNPNLYWYRQAAGRGLQLLFYSVGIGQISSEVPQNLSASRPQDRQFILSSKKLLLSDSGFYLCAWSRGRTYEQYFGPGTRLTVT.

This chain links TRBV7-8 with TRBJ2-1, with D possibly being TRBD1 (6 bases). This CDR3 is built from 15 residues. Germline V gene sequence: CDR1 SGHVS, CDR2 FQNEAQ. Trimming stripped 5 bases from V and 0 bases from J, with 11 bases between. The chain's CDR3 is CASSRRDTSYNEQFF. The CDR3 nucleotides are TGTGCCAGCAGCCGCCGGGACACCTCCTACAATGAGCAGTTCTTC.

This clone was recorded only once. This chain connects TRBV19 to TRBJ2-3; D perhaps matches TRBD2 (6 bases). Between the trimmed V and J ends, which lost 6 bases and 5 bases, there was a span of 12 bases. Germline V gene lookup returns CDR1 LNHDA and CDR2 SQIVND (reference sequence). The CDR3 has 13 residues. CDR3 in amino acids: CASSRTGGDTQYF. In DNA, the CDR3 is TGTGCCAGTAGCAGGACCGGGGGAGATACGCAGTATTTT. Using reference TRBV19 and TRBJ2-3 for the parts outside the CDR3, the full variable domain is DGGITQSPKYLFRKEGQNVTLSCEQNLNHDAMYWYRQDPGQGLRLIYYSQIVNDFQKGDIAEGYSVSREKKESFPLTVTSAQKNPTAFYLCASSRTGGDTQYFGPGTRLTVL.

This rearrangement joins TRBV6-8 to TRBJ1-6; no clear D. This CDR3 has 14 residues. Trimming took 5 bases from V and 2 from J, leaving 7 bases between them. Germline V CDR1 and CDR2: MNHGY, SAAAGT. CDR3 nucleotides: TGTGCCAGCAGTGGGCCGACCTATAATTCACCCCTCCACTTT. This translates into CASSGPTYNSPLHF.

This clone was seen only a few times. The chain couples TRBV18 to TRBJ1-3; D is uncertain. V gave up 7 bases and J gave up 0 bases, with 13 bases separating them. Germline assignment: CDR1 KGHSH and CDR2 LQKENI. CDR3 length: 15 amino acids. CDR3 region: CASFLGQYSGNTIYF. The CDR3 DNA is TGTGCCAGCTTCCTTGGGCAGTACTCTGGAAACACCATATATTTT.

The sample holds a few counts of this clone. V is TRBV6-5 and J is TRBJ2-2; 9 bases are shared with TRBD2. Germline V gene lookup returns CDR1 MNHEY and CDR2 SVGAGI. V lost 5 bases and J lost 7; bases outside the gene matches: 8. This CDR3 is built from 15 residues. This chain's CDR3 is CASSPLAGLGGELFF. The CDR3 DNA is TGTGCCAGCAGTCCCCTAGCGGGATTGGGCGGGGAGCTGTTTTTT.

In nucleotides, the CDR3 is TGTGCCAGCAGCTTAGTAGACAGGGATCGCTACACCTTC. This encodes CASSLVDRDRYTF. V is TRBV7-9 and J is TRBJ1-2; 7 positions agree with TRBD1. J lost 9 bases, V lost 1 base, and 5 bases had no gene match. The CDR3 length is 13 residues. The germline gives CDR1 SEHNR, CDR2 FQNEAQ (reference sequence).

This clone came up a few times. V gene TRBV6-1 combines with J gene TRBJ1-5, with 9 bases that match TRBD1. The germline gives CDR1 MNHNS, CDR2 SASEGT. CDR3 length equals 17 residues. Trimming took 3 bases from V and 4 from J; bases not matched to a gene: 10. CDR3 sequence reads: CASSDAGGQGSNQPQHF. In DNA, the CDR3 is TGTGCCAGCAGTGACGCCGGGGGACAGGGAAGTAATCAGCCCCAGCATTTT.

The rearrangement joins TRBV24-1 to TRBJ2-1, with 8 bases aligning to TRBD2. The CDR3 covers 15 residues. Per germline, CDR1 KGHDR and CDR2 SFDVKD. The trim removed 3 bases at V and 1 base at J, leaving 1 base unmatched. CDR3 DNA sequence: TGTGCCACCAGTGATCCGGGGGGGTCCTACAATGAGCAGTTCTTC. This sequence encodes CATSDPGGSYNEQFF.

The chain combines TRBV7-3 with TRBJ2-1, with 8 nucleotides matching TRBD2. This CDR3 is 19 amino acids long. Trimming at V came to 1 base and at J to 7 bases, leaving 18 bases not matched to a gene. In germline, CDR1 is SGHTA, CDR2 FQGTGA. The CDR3: CASSLMGGEGAGVVNEQFF. CDR3 coding DNA: TGTGCCAGCAGCTTAATGGGTGGGGAGGGAGCGGGAGTAGTGAATGAGCAGTTCTTC.

Only one count was recorded for this clone. The chain joins TRBV2 to TRBJ1-1; D is unresolved. The CDR3 runs 14 residues. The germline gives CDR1 SNHLY, CDR2 FYNNEI. The ends were cut back, 7 bases at V and 2 bases at J, with 14 bases in the middle. This CDR3 reads CASTREAGNTEAFF. The CDR3 DNA follows: TGTGCCAGCACAAGGGAGGCAGGCAACACTGAAGCTTTCTTT.

The chain carries TRBV27 and TRBJ2-1; D is undetermined. Germline V lookup: CDR1 MNHEY, CDR2 SMNVEV (reference sequence). V shed 7 bases and J shed 1 base, with 11 bases lying between them. This CDR3 comprises 14 residues. CDR3 nucleotide sequence: TGTGCCAGCATGAGTCATGTTTCCTACAATGAGCAGTTCTTC. Translated, it gives CASMSHVSYNEQFF.